Below, 7 T cell receptor beta chains from the same sample are listed, as sequenced in a study of Ad26.COV2.S vaccination and SARS-CoV-2 variants. Treatment specified: 19 received Ad26.COV2.S at low or high dose, single or two shots; about 5 received placebo; per-sample allocation not given. On day 63 after the first injection, vaccine and placebo recipients gave samples. This table comes from immunoSEQ multiplex PCR, and its TCRdb copy is limited to in-frame clones, with some not included. Counted here are about 440,000 clones, around 90% occurring once; the ten biggest clones make up more than 3.5%. The source was peripheral blood, collected in a trial of Ad26.COV2.S vaccine versus placebo. These receptor sequences come from a person between 18 and 65 years old who received the Ad26.COV2.S COVID-19 vaccine or a placebo.

The rearrangement links TRBV4-2 to TRBJ2-3; TRBD2 matches at 11 bases. The CDR3 is 20 amino acids. V dropped 0 bases and J dropped 1; count of bases not matched to a gene: 12. Per the germline V gene, CDR1 is LGHNA and CDR2 is YNFKEQ. DNA of the CDR3: TGTGCCAGCAGCCAAGAACGGCTAGCGGGAGGAATAGGGGGCACAGATACGCAGTATTTT. It yields the protein CASSQERLAGGIGGTDTQYF.

The chain is built from TRBV7-9 and TRBJ2-1; 7 bases map to TRBD1. CDR3 length: 14 residues. The germline V gene encodes CDR1 SEHNR and CDR2 FQNEAQ (reference sequence). The ends lost 1 base at V and 8 bases at J; junction bases unmatched: 5. The CDR3 is CASSLGGGLHEQFF. CDR3 sequence (DNA): TGTGCCAGCAGCTTAGGAGGGGGCTTGCATGAGCAGTTCTTC.

This clone was seen once. The genes are TRBV13 and TRBJ2-1, with 9 bases lining up with TRBD2. This CDR3 has 18 residues. With 5 bases clipped from V and 5 bases from J, the junction kept 16 bases outside the gene matches. CDR1 and CDR2 from the germline V gene are PRHDT and FYEKMQ (reference sequence). The CDR3 protein is CASSPIGSGTSRNNEQFF. The DNA for the CDR3 is TGTGCCAGCAGCCCCATAGGGTCCGGGACTAGCAGAAACAATGAGCAGTTCTTC.

The chain uses TRBV29-1 and TRBJ2-7, with TRBD2 identical over 16 bases. J lost 7 bases, V lost 3 bases, and 9 bases had no gene match. There are 16 residues in the CDR3. Germline V gene lookup returns CDR1 SQVTM and CDR2 ANQGSEA. CDR3 region: CSVDGGTSGRALEQYF. The CDR3 DNA is TGCAGCGTTGATGGGGGGACTAGCGGGAGGGCATTAGAGCAGTACTTC.

The V and J genes are TRBV11-3 and TRBJ2-1; 10 bases agree with TRBD2. Germline CDR1 is SGHNT and CDR2 is YENEEA. There are 18 residues in the CDR3. Trimming removed 1 base from V and 0 bases from J; junction bases left unmatched: 6. CDR3 loop: CASSLGLSSGSSYNEQFF. CDR3 nucleotide sequence: TGTGCCAGCAGCTTAGGTCTATCTAGCGGGAGCTCCTACAATGAGCAGTTCTTC.

V gene TRBV28 combines with J gene TRBJ2-7, with D unresolved. Trimming removed 7 bases at V and 2 bases at J, with 18 bases between. CDR1 and CDR2 from the germline V gene are MDHEN and SYDVKM. This CDR3 has 15 residues. This CDR3 reads CASTTLEIGPYEQYF. CDR3 in DNA: TGTGCCAGCACCACCTTAGAGATAGGACCCTACGAGCAGTACTTC.

The rearrangement links TRBV29-1 to TRBJ1-1; D gene unclear. Between the trimmed V and J ends, which lost 1 base and 5 bases, there was a span of 11 bases. The CDR3 is made up of 13 amino acids. Germline lookup yields CDR1 SQVTM and CDR2 ANQGSEA. The CDR3 reads CSVEAGLGTEAFF. CDR3 sequence (DNA): TGCAGCGTTGAAGCAGGTTTAGGTACTGAAGCTTTCTTT.